The TCR beta chain described here comes from a study of radiation and T cells in renal cell carcinoma. Across the whole study: Nephrectomy followed 15 Gy stereotactic body radiation by 4 weeks. Study conclusions and caveats: Top tumor clonotypes rose in blood 2 weeks post-radiation, then contracted. No pretreatment tumor biopsies were available for baseline clonotypes.

Details on this clone: Its antigen is currently unknown.

After removal of 7 bases from V and 6 bases from J, the junction contained 3 bases not matched to a gene. Germline values: CDR1 MNHNY, CDR2 SVGAGI (reference sequence). The CDR3 totals 12 residues. Specified time point: blood 2 weeks post-SBRT. Treatment meaning: 15 Gy SBRT to primary tumor, nephrectomy 4 weeks later. Blood was sampled at baseline, 2 weeks and 4 weeks after SBRT. Here immunoSEQ multiplex PCR was the method, and the copy in TCRdb shows in-frame clones only, minus some. Of about 120,000 clones in the sample, 81% were seen once. This chain links TRBV6-6 with TRBJ2-1; 7 positions agree with TRBD2. The source material was blood, sampled from a patient whose treatment included radiotherapy and nephrectomy. This clonotype was obtained from a man between 50 and 59 years old with renal cell carcinoma. Here the CDR3 DNA reads TGTGCCAGCAATGGCGGGGGCAATGAGCAGTTCTTC. This translates into CASNGGGNEQFF.